These T cell receptor beta chains were read from a single sample in a study of CD8 T cells in ankylosing spondylitis. Using its own MiXCR run on the 5' RACE reads, TCRdb lists one record per CDR3 protein. Here the sample spans about 250,000 distinct CDR3 sequences, 30% to 40% being singletons. Input material: blood, either unsorted or a sorted T cell fraction (not recorded which). The receptors here all came from a male donor with ankylosing spondylitis or in good health (not recorded which). The CDR3 runs from the conserved cysteine through the conserved F or W. The order of the fields is V gene, J gene, clone size, D gene, CDR3 protein, CDR3 DNA. A D gene is named only where the DNA matches it firmly. Clone size appears in some rows only: once, few, many, or a class for an expanded clone.

V: TRBV9; J: TRBJ1-6; size: NA; D: NA; CDR3: CASSVGGTYNSPLHF; DNA: TGTGCCAGCAGCGTAGGAGGCACTTATAATTCACCCCTCCACTTT
V: TRBV7-2; J: TRBJ2-7; size: few; D: TRBD1; CDR3: CASSLLPGQGYEQYF; DNA: TGTGCCAGCAGCTTACTACCGGGACAGGGCTACGAGCAGTACTTC
V: TRBV5-1; J: TRBJ2-7; size: NA; D: TRBD1; CDR3: CASSLGRDRTHEQYF; DNA: TGCGCCAGCAGCTTAGGGCGGGACAGGACCCACGAGCAGTACTTC
V: TRBV7-3; J: TRBJ2-7; size: NA; D: NA; CDR3: CASSSKPEKPSYEQYF; DNA: TGTGCCAGCAGCTCTAAACCAGAGAAACCATCCTACGAGCAGTACTTC
V: TRBV20-1; J: TRBJ2-1; size: few; D: TRBD2; CDR3: CSALKRGVYNEQFF; DNA: TGCAGTGCTCTCAAGCGGGGGGTCTACAATGAGCAGTTCTTC
V: TRBV20-1; J: TRBJ1-2; size: few; D: NA; CDR3: CSAKRESLNGYTF; DNA: TGCAGTGCTAAGAGGGAATCTTTAAATGGCTACACCTTC
V: TRBV7-2; J: TRBJ2-3; size: few; D: NA; CDR3: CASSRSRDTQYF; DNA: TGTGCCAGCAGCCGCTCGCGGGATACGCAGTATTTT
V: TRBV6-5; J: TRBJ2-1; size: few; D: NA; CDR3: CASSYSDIYNEQFF; DNA: TGTGCCAGCAGTTACTCTGACATCTACAATGAGCAGTTCTTC
V: TRBV7-2; J: TRBJ2-2; size: few; D: NA; CDR3: CASSLQGGGELFF; DNA: TGTGCCAGCAGCTTACAAGGGGGGGGGGAGCTGTTTTTT
V: TRBV5-1; J: TRBJ1-2; size: few; D: NA; CDR3: CASSNPPGANRGYTF; DNA: TGCGCCAGCAGTAACCCCCCAGGGGCAAATCGCGGCTACACCTTC
V: TRBV5-1; J: TRBJ1-6; size: NA; D: NA; CDR3: CASSKEQAYNSPLHF; DNA: TGCGCCAGCAGCAAAGAACAGGCCTATAATTCACCCCTCCACTTT
V: TRBV6-5; J: TRBJ2-3; size: few; D: NA; CDR3: CASSLPVDTQYF; DNA: TGTGCCAGCAGTCTCCCAGTTGATACGCAGTATTTT
V: TRBV10-3; J: TRBJ2-3; size: NA; D: NA; CDR3: CAISESADTQYF; DNA: TGTGCCATCAGTGAGTCGGCTGATACGCAGTATTTT
V: TRBV6-1; J: TRBJ2-3; size: NA; D: NA; CDR3: CASSPRGGIRDTQYF; DNA: TGTGCCAGCTCCCCCAGGGGGGGAATAAGGGATACGCAGTATTTT
V: TRBV15; J: TRBJ2-5; size: once; D: NA; CDR3: CATSRAGVQKETQYF; DNA: TGTGCCACCAGCAGAGCAGGGGTCCAGAAGGAGACCCAGTACTTC
V: TRBV29-1; J: TRBJ2-3; size: many; D: NA; CDR3: CSVGDNPDTQYF; DNA: TGCAGCGTGGGGGACAATCCAGATACGCAGTATTTT
V: TRBV6-1; J: TRBJ1-1; size: once; D: NA; CDR3: CASRWWPNTEAFF; DNA: TGTGCCAGCAGGTGGTGGCCAAACACTGAAGCTTTCTTT
V: TRBV28; J: TRBJ2-7; size: few; D: NA; CDR3: CASRAMQPGAKHSYEQYF; DNA: TGTGCCAGCAGAGCAATGCAGCCGGGGGCGAAACACTCCTACGAGCAGTACTTC
V: TRBV7-8; J: TRBJ2-7; size: NA; D: NA; CDR3: CASSLGITYEQYF; DNA: TGTGCCAGCAGCCTCGGGATTACCTACGAGCAGTACTTC
V: TRBV9; J: TRBJ2-1; size: NA; D: NA; CDR3: CASGVGSSYNEQFF; DNA: TGTGCCAGCGGGGTGGGGAGCTCCTACAATGAGCAGTTCTTC
V: TRBV4-2; J: TRBJ2-7; size: NA; D: NA; CDR3: CASSQGRETYEQYF; DNA: TGTGCCAGCAGCCAGGGCAGGGAGACCTACGAGCAGTACTTC
V: TRBV5-5; J: TRBJ2-4; size: NA; D: NA; CDR3: CASSQTQVGIQYF; DNA: TGTGCCAGCAGCCAGACTCAGGTCGGCATTCAGTACTTC
V: TRBV7-6; J: TRBJ2-1; size: NA; D: NA; CDR3: CASSPLKGKGSYNEQFF; DNA: TGTGCCAGCAGCCCGCTTAAGGGAAAGGGATCCTACAATGAGCAGTTCTTC
V: TRBV4-1; J: TRBJ2-1; size: few; D: TRBD1; CDR3: CASSQDKSGGSYNEQFF; DNA: TGCGCCAGCAGCCAAGATAAGTCAGGGGGCTCCTACAATGAGCAGTTCTTC
V: TRBV7-4; J: TRBJ2-3; size: NA; D: NA; CDR3: CASSLALRPSFSTDTQYF; DNA: TGTGCCAGCAGCTTAGCGCTAAGACCCTCCTTTAGCACAGATACGCAGTATTTT
V: TRBV12-3/TRBV12-4; J: TRBJ2-3; size: NA; D: TRBD2; CDR3: CASSAASGADTQYF; DNA: TGTGCCAGCAGTGCAGCTAGCGGCGCAGATACGCAGTATTTT
V: TRBV15; J: TRBJ1-1; size: NA; D: NA; CDR3: CATSSGRANTEAFF; DNA: TGTGCCACCAGCAGCGGCAGGGCGAACACTGAAGCTTTCTTT
V: TRBV4-2; J: TRBJ2-5; size: NA; D: TRBD1; CDR3: CASSQEGQGAWETQYF; DNA: TGTGCCAGCAGCCAAGAAGGACAGGGGGCCTGGGAGACCCAGTACTTC
V: TRBV27; J: TRBJ2-3; size: NA; D: NA; CDR3: CASSYRFSTDTQYF; DNA: TGTGCCAGCAGTTATAGATTCAGCACAGATACGCAGTATTTT
V: TRBV20-1; J: TRBJ2-3; size: many; D: TRBD2; CDR3: CSAPDTLAGDTDTQYF; DNA: TGCAGTGCTCCTGATACACTAGCGGGGGACACAGATACGCAGTATTTT
V: TRBV4-1; J: TRBJ2-1; size: NA; D: NA; CDR3: CASSQGRTRYNEQFF; DNA: TGCGCCAGCAGCCAAGGACGGACGAGGTATAATGAGCAGTTCTTC
V: TRBV20-1; J: TRBJ2-7; size: NA; D: NA; CDR3: CSATGLPSSYEQYF; DNA: TGCAGTGCCACTGGACTACCAAGCTCCTACGAGCAGTACTTC
V: TRBV12-3/TRBV12-4; J: TRBJ2-7; size: few; D: NA; CDR3: CASSLVPPGRNPEEQYF; DNA: TGTGCCAGCAGTTTGGTCCCTCCGGGACGCAACCCGGAGGAGCAGTACTTC
V: TRBV7-3; J: TRBJ2-7; size: NA; D: TRBD1; CDR3: CASSPVPGQGRYEQYF; DNA: TGTGCCAGCAGCCCCGTACCGGGACAGGGACGCTACGAGCAGTACTTC
V: TRBV28; J: TRBJ2-7; size: NA; D: TRBD1; CDR3: CASRGQGPYEQYF; DNA: TGTGCCAGCAGGGGACAGGGGCCCTACGAGCAGTACTTC
V: TRBV6-1; J: TRBJ1-3; size: NA; D: NA; CDR3: CASRGGGMDTIYF; DNA: TGTGCCAGCAGGGGTGGAGGGATGGACACCATATATTTT
V: TRBV29-1; J: TRBJ1-1; size: many; D: NA; CDR3: CSVLGLNTEAFF; DNA: TGCAGCGTCTTGGGTCTGAACACTGAAGCTTTCTTT
V: TRBV20-1; J: TRBJ2-2; size: NA; D: TRBD2; CDR3: CSARRLAGGRNTGELFF; DNA: TGCAGTGCTAGACGACTAGCGGGGGGCCGGAACACCGGGGAGCTGTTTTTT
V: TRBV12-3/TRBV12-4; J: TRBJ2-7; size: NA; D: TRBD1; CDR3: CASSGLGRGLGEQYF; DNA: TGTGCCAGCAGTGGACTGGGCAGGGGGCTTGGTGAGCAGTACTTC
V: TRBV5-1; J: TRBJ2-5; size: NA; D: NA; CDR3: CASSFHRQETQYF; DNA: TGCGCCAGCAGCTTTCACAGGCAAGAGACCCAGTACTTC
V: TRBV18; J: TRBJ2-7; size: NA; D: TRBD1; CDR3: CASSPATGDYEQYF; DNA: TGTGCCAGCTCACCGGCGACAGGGGACTACGAGCAGTACTTC
V: TRBV7-9; J: TRBJ1-6; size: NA; D: NA; CDR3: CASSLDLYNSPLHF; DNA: TGTGCCAGCAGCTTGGACCTCTATAATTCACCCCTCCACTTT
V: TRBV5-6; J: TRBJ1-5; size: NA; D: NA; CDR3: CASSLSRWQGNQPQHF; DNA: TGTGCCAGCAGCTTGTCACGGTGGCAGGGCAATCAGCCCCAGCATTTT
V: TRBV6-5; J: TRBJ1-5; size: NA; D: NA; CDR3: CASSYGRGRNQPQHF; DNA: TGTGCCAGCAGTTACGGACGGGGCCGCAATCAGCCCCAGCATTTT
V: TRBV29-1; J: TRBJ2-1; size: NA; D: TRBD2; CDR3: CSVEDPSGVNEQFF; DNA: TGCAGCGTTGAAGATCCTAGCGGGGTTAATGAGCAGTTCTTC
V: TRBV20-1; J: TRBJ2-1; size: few; D: TRBD1; CDR3: CSASQIPGGHEQFF; DNA: TGCAGTGCTAGCCAAATTCCAGGGGGCCATGAGCAGTTCTTC
V: TRBV12-3/TRBV12-4; J: TRBJ1-2; size: few; D: NA; CDR3: CASSLGRGYTF; DNA: TGTGCCAGCAGTTTAGGCCGTGGCTACACCTTC
V: TRBV4-1; J: TRBJ2-3; size: few; D: TRBD1; CDR3: CASSQSGQGAGDTQYF; DNA: TGCGCCAGCAGCCAATCGGGACAGGGGGCCGGAGATACGCAGTATTTT
V: TRBV27; J: TRBJ2-7; size: NA; D: TRBD2; CDR3: CASSYRGGYEQYF; DNA: TGTGCCAGCAGTTACCGGGGGGGTTACGAGCAGTACTTC
V: TRBV27; J: TRBJ2-7; size: NA; D: NA; CDR3: CASSLKTGPYYEQYF; DNA: TGTGCCAGCAGCCTTAAAACAGGACCGTACTACGAGCAGTACTTC